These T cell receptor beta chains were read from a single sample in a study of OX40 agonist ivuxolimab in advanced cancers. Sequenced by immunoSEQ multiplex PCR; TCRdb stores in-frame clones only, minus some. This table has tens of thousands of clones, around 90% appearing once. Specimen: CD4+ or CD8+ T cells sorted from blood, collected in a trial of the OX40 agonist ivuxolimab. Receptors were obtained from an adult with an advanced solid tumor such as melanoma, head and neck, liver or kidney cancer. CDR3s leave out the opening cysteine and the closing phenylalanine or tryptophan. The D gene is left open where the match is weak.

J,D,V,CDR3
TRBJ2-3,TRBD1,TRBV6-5,ASSYWSGTGEHTQY
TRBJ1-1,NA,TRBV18,ASSPPMGRSNTEAF
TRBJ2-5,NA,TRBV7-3,ASSSSGTPQETQY
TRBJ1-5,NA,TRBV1,TSTLAGGSNQPQH
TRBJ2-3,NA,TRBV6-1,ASRARLGGTDTQY
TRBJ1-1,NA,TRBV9,ASSVAFDTEAF
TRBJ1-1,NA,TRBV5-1,ASSLAGDMNTEAF
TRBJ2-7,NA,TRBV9,ASNQDLGREQY
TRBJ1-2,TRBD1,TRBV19,ASSRGQGTYGYT
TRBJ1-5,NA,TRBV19,ASSISENQPQH
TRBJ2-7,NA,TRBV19,ASSISRDSAYEQY
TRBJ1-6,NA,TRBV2,ASSRDTVNSPLH
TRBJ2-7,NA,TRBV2,ASRRDRRPPGRQNVYEQY
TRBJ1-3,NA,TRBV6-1,ASGGATGNTIY
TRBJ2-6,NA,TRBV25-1,ASSVDSGANVLT
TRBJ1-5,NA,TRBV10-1,ASSAASNQPQH
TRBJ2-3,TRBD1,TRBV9,ASSPRQGITDTQY
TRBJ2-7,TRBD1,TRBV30,AWSRGPTSYEQY
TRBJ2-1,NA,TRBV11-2,ASSLGVSSSSYNEQF
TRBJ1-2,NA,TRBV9,ASSVAGGYGYT
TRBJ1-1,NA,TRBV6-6,ASSSAQGNTEAF
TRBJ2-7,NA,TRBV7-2,ASSLAQGVQY
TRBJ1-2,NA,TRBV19,ASTPRGTAYGYT
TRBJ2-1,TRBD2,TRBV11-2,ASSKGLMSSYNEQF
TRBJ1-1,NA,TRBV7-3,ASSVYHEAF
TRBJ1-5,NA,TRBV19,ASSLGYGGNQPQH
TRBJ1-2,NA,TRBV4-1,ASSPEWISYGYT
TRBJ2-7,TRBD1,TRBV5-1,ASSMGQVDEQY
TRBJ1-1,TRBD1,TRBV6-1,ASSARQGRRTEAF
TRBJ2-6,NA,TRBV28,ASSLLSSSGANVLT
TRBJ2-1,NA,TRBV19,ASSIGGREQF
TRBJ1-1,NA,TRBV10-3,AISATALNTEAF
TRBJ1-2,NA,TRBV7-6,ASSPAGGGYGYT
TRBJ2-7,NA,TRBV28,ASTLGGFGKLTYEQY
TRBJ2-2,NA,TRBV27,ASSLGLGRPLF
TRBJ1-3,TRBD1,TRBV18,ASSPGQGGGNTIY
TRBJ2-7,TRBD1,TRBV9,ASSVGDSRSSYEQY
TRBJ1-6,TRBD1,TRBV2,ASIIGTGKNSPLH
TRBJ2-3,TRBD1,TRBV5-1,ASSLDQDRVDTQY
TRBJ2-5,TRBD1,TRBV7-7,ASSRGTGTQETQY
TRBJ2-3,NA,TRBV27,ASRTGQIATETQY
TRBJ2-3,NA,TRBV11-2,ASSHPWERRGDTQY
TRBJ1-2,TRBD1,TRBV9,ASSVTGGDSAYGYT
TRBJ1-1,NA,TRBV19,ASQMNTEAF
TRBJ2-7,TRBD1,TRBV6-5,ASGTETYEQY
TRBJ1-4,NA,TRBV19,ASSITGHRTPATNEKLF